The 26 T cell receptor beta chains below all came from one sample that was sequenced in a study of blood T cell repertoires in COVID-19. The repertoire was sequenced with immunoSEQ multiplex PCR; TCRdb's copy has only in-frame clones and lacks some. Among 250,000 or so clones, 82% were seen once, and the ten largest hold less than 3.5%. The material sequenced was peripheral blood. The receptors were gathered from a young woman with acute or convalescent COVID-19.

This clone has just a few counts. The J gene is TRBJ1-6, the V gene TRBV27, with a possible D match to TRBD1 (5 bases). This CDR3 contains 15 residues. In germline, CDR1 is MNHEY, CDR2 SMNVEV (reference sequence). V was shortened by 2 bases and J by 7 bases, with 12 bases between the two germline ends. In DNA form, the CDR3 reads TGTGCCAGCAGTTTAGGTCCAGGGCTCAATTCACCCCTCCACTTT. Its protein product is CASSLGPGLNSPLHF.

This clone was seen a few times. The chain employs TRBV6-4 and TRBJ2-1; TRBD2 agrees at 11 bases. The V gene end was trimmed by 3 bases and the J gene end by 7 bases; junction bases not matched to a gene: 5. The CDR3 has 15 amino acids. Germline V gives CDR1 MRHNA, CDR2 SNTAGT. The CDR3 DNA is TGTGCCAGCAGTGATATAGCGGGAGGGCCAAATGAGCAGTTCTTC. As protein: CASSDIAGGPNEQFF.

There are a few counts of this clone. V is TRBV20-1 and J is TRBJ1-1; D not certain. Germline CDR1 DFQATT, CDR2 SNEGSKA (reference sequence). This CDR3 is 12 amino acids long. The V gene lost 3 bases and the J gene lost 0 bases, with 5 bases spanning the gap. CDR3 nucleotides: TGCAGTGCTAGTCCGTTGAACACTGAAGCTTTCTTT. It specifies CSASPLNTEAFF.

Written as DNA, the CDR3 is TGTGCCAGCAGCCAAGAGTTTGTTGGGGAGGGACTAGCCTACAATGAGCAGTTCTTC. Translated, it gives CASSQEFVGEGLAYNEQFF. The chain links TRBV14 to TRBJ2-1; 8 bases match TRBD2. The CDR3 has 19 amino acids. Trimming took 0 bases from V and 2 from J; bases not matched to a gene: 12. Germline CDR1 is SGHDN and CDR2 is FVKESK.

The chain has TRBV19 and TRBJ1-5; TRBD1 might be the D (5 bases). Germline V CDR1 and CDR2: LNHDA, SQIVND (reference sequence). Trimming pared 0 bases from V and 5 bases from J, leaving 8 bases between. This CDR3 spans 14 amino acids. The CDR3 loop is CASSIEGGDQPQHF. DNA of the CDR3: TGTGCCAGTAGTATAGAGGGGGGGGATCAGCCCCAGCATTTT.

The chain carries TRBV5-3 and TRBJ2-2, with 8 bases that match TRBD2. TRBV5-3 is an ORF for which the function is uncertain. The CDR3 extends over 19 amino acids. J gave up 5 bases and V 1 base, and 16 bases lay outside the gene matches. Written as DNA, the CDR3 is TGTGCCAGAAGCTTGTCGGCTAGCGGGTCTTTCCGAGGGACCGGGGAGCTGTTTTTT. The encoded protein is CARSLSASGSFRGTGELFF.

The genes are TRBV21-1 and TRBJ2-5; the table gives TRBD2 as D, unverified against the DNA. TRBV21-1 corresponds to a pseudogene. The CDR3 contains 14 residues. The CDR3 loop reads CASSKMNRVETQYF. In DNA, the CDR3 is TGTGCCAGCAGCAAAATGAATCGGGTGGAGACCCAGTACTTC.

This clone was seen a handful of times. The chain uses TRBV27 and TRBJ1-2; a possible D gene is TRBD1 (5 bases). The ends were cut back, 11 bases at V and 4 bases at J, with 17 bases in the middle. The germline V gene has CDR1 MNHEY and CDR2 SMNVEV (reference sequence). The CDR3 runs 13 residues. This chain's CDR3 is CAVEVDSSYGYTF. The CDR3, as DNA: TGTGCCGTTGAGGTCGACAGTTCCTATGGCTACACCTTC.

This chain links TRBV19 with TRBJ2-6; 9 bases match TRBD1. V gave up 3 bases and J gave up 2 bases; unmatched junction bases: 5. The CDR3 spans 17 residues. Germline CDR1 and CDR2: LNHDA and SQIVND (reference sequence). CDR3 amino acids: CASSMGQGPAGANVLTF. The CDR3 DNA follows: TGTGCCAGTAGTATGGGACAGGGTCCGGCTGGGGCCAACGTCCTGACTTTC. The full variable domain, its missing parts supplied by reference TRBV19 and TRBJ2-6, is DGGITQSPKYLFRKEGQNVTLSCEQNLNHDAMYWYRQDPGQGLRLIYYSQIVNDFQKGDIAEGYSVSREKKESFPLTVTSAQKNPTAFYLCASSMGQGPAGANVLTFGAGSRLTVL.

This chain connects TRBV6-5 to TRBJ2-7; 7 positions match TRBD2. Germline V gene sequence: CDR1 MNHEY, CDR2 SVGAGI. CDR3 length: 15 residues. Trimming at V came to 2 bases and at J to 2 bases, leaving 6 bases not matched to a gene. CDR3: CASSYGGTMPYEQYF. The CDR3 DNA follows: TGTGCCAGCAGTTACGGGGGGACTATGCCCTACGAGCAGTACTTC.

The V and J genes are TRBV2 and TRBJ2-5; TRBD2 might be the D (6 bases). Germline CDR1 and CDR2: SNHLY and FYNNEI. The CDR3 has 12 amino acids. The V end was cut by 7 bases, the J end by 4 bases, with 10 bases between. In DNA, the CDR3 is TGTGCCAGCAAGGGAGCGGGAGAGACCCAGTACTTC. It yields the protein CASKGAGETQYF.

The chain combines TRBV6-5 with TRBJ1-1; D not certain. Deletions cut 6 bases from V and 1 base from J, with 9 bases between. The CDR3 loop spans 13 amino acids. The germline V gene encodes CDR1 MNHEY and CDR2 SVGAGI. As DNA, the CDR3 is TGTGCCAGCAGGAACAACAGGAACACTGAAGCTTTCTTT. The encoded protein is CASRNNRNTEAFF.

This chain connects TRBV5-6 to TRBJ2-5; a weak D match, TRBD1 (6 bases). This CDR3 is 15 amino acids long. V lost 4 bases and J lost 7, with 20 bases in between. Germline V gene sequence: CDR1 SGHDT, CDR2 YYEEEE. CDR3 sequence reads: CASSRRLQTGPTQYF. The CDR3 coding sequence is TGTGCCAGCAGCCGGAGGTTGCAGACAGGTCCGACCCAGTACTTC.

In this sample, this clone turned up once. The V and J genes are TRBV5-5 and TRBJ1-1; no reliable D call. Per germline, CDR1 SGHKS and CDR2 YYEKEE (reference sequence). The CDR3 is 16 amino acids. Trimming took 1 base from V and 6 from J, leaving 19 bases between them. CDR3 amino acids: CASSLRSERPPAEAFF. The CDR3 region has the DNA TGTGCCAGCAGCTTGAGGAGTGAACGGCCACCCGCTGAAGCTTTCTTT.

This clone was seen more than once but under ten times. This sequence joins TRBV27 and TRBJ1-2; 8 bases are shared with TRBD1. Germline V lookup: CDR1 MNHEY, CDR2 SMNVEV (reference sequence). V lost 2 bases, J lost 3 bases, and 11 bases stayed unmatched. CDR3 length equals 17 residues. The CDR3 sequence is CASSLRPGQGVDYGYTF. The CDR3 DNA is TGTGCCAGCAGTTTACGGCCTGGACAGGGAGTAGACTATGGCTACACCTTC.

The chain uses TRBV19 and TRBJ1-5; D perhaps matches TRBD1 (6 bases). Germline V gene lookup returns CDR1 LNHDA and CDR2 SQIVND (reference sequence). This CDR3 comprises 13 residues. V dropped 11 bases and J dropped 4 bases, with 15 bases sitting between them. DNA of the CDR3: TGTGCCCTGTCGGGGGGCTTAAATCAGCCCCAGCATTTT. Protein product: CALSGGLNQPQHF.

The V call is TRBV27, the J call TRBJ2-5, with TRBD1 matching 8 bases. This CDR3 region has 14 residues. Germline-derived CDR1 and CDR2 are MNHEY and SMNVEV (reference sequence). V gave up 5 bases and J gave up 0 bases; unmatched junction bases: 2. The CDR3 here is CASSRTGYQETQYF. In DNA form, the CDR3 reads TGTGCCAGCAGTAGGACAGGGTACCAAGAGACCCAGTACTTC.

J is TRBJ2-1 and V is TRBV6-1; 7 bases are shared with TRBD2. V shed 0 bases and J 3 bases; nucleotides not matched to a gene: 5. Germline-derived CDR1 and CDR2 are MNHNS and SASEGT. This CDR3 contains 16 residues. CDR3: CASSEAGGLSYNEQFF. CDR3 in DNA: TGTGCCAGCAGTGAAGCCGGGGGACTAAGCTACAATGAGCAGTTCTTC.

V gene TRBV4-3 combines with J gene TRBJ2-1; 7 bases match TRBD2. J lost 2 bases, V lost 0 bases, and 4 bases had no gene match. CDR1 and CDR2 (germline): LGHNA, YSLEER. The CDR3 has 16 residues. The CDR3 region is CASSQDLAETYNEQFF. In nucleotides, the CDR3 is TGCGCCAGCAGCCAAGATCTAGCGGAAACCTACAATGAGCAGTTCTTC.

The chain combines TRBV6-1 with TRBJ2-5; tentative D call: TRBD2 (6 bases). Germline V gene data show CDR1 as MNHNS and CDR2 as SASEGT. V was pared by 1 base and J by 2 bases, with 11 bases between. This CDR3 contains 15 residues. CDR3 region: CASSEEGGGQETQYF. The CDR3 nucleotides are TGTGCCAGCAGTGAAGAGGGAGGCGGACAAGAGACCCAGTACTTC.

The CDR3 loop reads CASSAIQQGGTEAFF. The CDR3 DNA reads as TGCGCCAGCAGCGCCATACAACAGGGGGGAACTGAAGCTTTCTTT. This chain connects TRBV5-1 to TRBJ1-1, with 8 bases aligning to TRBD1. Germline-derived CDR1 and CDR2 are SGHRS and YFSETQ. The CDR3 contains 15 residues. J lost 5 bases, V lost 4 bases, and 10 bases had no gene match.

There are a few counts of this clone. This sequence joins TRBV19 and TRBJ1-4; 7 bases fit TRBD1. Germline lookup yields CDR1 LNHDA and CDR2 SQIVND (reference sequence). J lost 8 bases, V lost 2 bases, and 5 bases had no gene match. The length of the CDR3 is 14 residues. The CDR3 DNA is TGTGCCAGTAGTATAAGGAGAGGGGGCGAAAAACTGTTTTTT. This translates into CASSIRRGGEKLFF.

The genes are TRBV3-1 (or the pseudogene TRBV3-2) and TRBJ2-3; TRBD2 agrees at 7 bases. Germline V CDR1 and CDR2: LGHDT, YNNKEL (reference sequence). The ends lost 8 bases at V and 0 bases at J; junction bases unmatched: 8. The CDR3 is made up of 15 amino acids. The CDR3, as DNA: TGTGCCAGCGTCCCAACTAGCGCTAGCACAGATACGCAGTATTTT. Residues: CASVPTSASTDTQYF.

The J gene is TRBJ1-1, the V gene TRBV12-5, with 9 bases fitting TRBD1. The junction had 4 bases not matched to a gene; V was cut back by 1 base and J by 4 bases. CDR1 is LGHNT and CDR2 is FRNRAP in the germline V gene. The CDR3 totals 15 residues. CDR3 loop: CASGLAPDRGTEAFF. CDR3 coding DNA: TGTGCTAGTGGTTTGGCCCCGGACAGGGGCACTGAAGCTTTCTTT.

V gene TRBV7-6 combines with J gene TRBJ1-1; D gene unclear. The germline V gene encodes CDR1 SGHVS and CDR2 FNYEAQ. Trimming left V 4 bases short and J 4 bases short, with 10 bases between. CDR3 length equals 13 residues. The CDR3 loop reads CASSSGVGTEAFF. Written as DNA, the CDR3 is TGTGCCAGCAGCTCAGGTGTGGGCACTGAAGCTTTCTTT.

The rearrangement joins TRBV7-2 to TRBJ1-1; a weak D match, TRBD1 (6 bases). Germline V gives CDR1 SGHTA, CDR2 FQGNSA. Trimming took 5 bases from V and 2 from J, leaving 21 bases between them. This CDR3 region has 17 residues. The CDR3 reads CASSPLRWGTPNTEAFF. CDR3 DNA: TGTGCCAGCAGCCCACTGCGTTGGGGGACACCTAACACTGAAGCTTTCTTT.